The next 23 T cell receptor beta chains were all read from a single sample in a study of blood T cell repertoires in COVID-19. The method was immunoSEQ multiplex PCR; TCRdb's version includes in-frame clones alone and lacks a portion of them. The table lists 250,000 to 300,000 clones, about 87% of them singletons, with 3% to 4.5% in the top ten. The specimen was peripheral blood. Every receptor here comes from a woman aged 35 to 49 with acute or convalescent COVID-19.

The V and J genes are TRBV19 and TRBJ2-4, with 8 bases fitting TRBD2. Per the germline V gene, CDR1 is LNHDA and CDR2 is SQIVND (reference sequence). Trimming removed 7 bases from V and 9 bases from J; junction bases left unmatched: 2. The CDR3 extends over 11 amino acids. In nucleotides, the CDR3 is TGTGCCAGTACCGCGGGGGGCATTCAGTACTTC. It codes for CASTAGGIQYF.

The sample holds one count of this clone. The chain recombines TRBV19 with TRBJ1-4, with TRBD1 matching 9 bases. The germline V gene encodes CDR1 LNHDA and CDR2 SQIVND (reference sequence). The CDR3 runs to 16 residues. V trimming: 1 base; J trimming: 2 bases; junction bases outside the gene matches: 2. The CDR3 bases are TGTGCCAGTAGTATAGGACAGGGGGTGACTAATGAAAAACTGTTTTTT. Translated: CASSIGQGVTNEKLFF.

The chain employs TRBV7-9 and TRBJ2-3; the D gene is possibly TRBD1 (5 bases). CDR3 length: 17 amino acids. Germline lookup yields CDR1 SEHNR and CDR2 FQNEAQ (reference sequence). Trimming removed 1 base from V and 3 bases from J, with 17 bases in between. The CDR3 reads CASSLGWPGSVTDTQYF. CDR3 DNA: TGTGCCAGCAGCTTAGGGTGGCCAGGGTCGGTGACAGATACGCAGTATTTT. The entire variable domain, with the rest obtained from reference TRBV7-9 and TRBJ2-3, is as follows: DTGVSQNPRHKITKRGQNVTFRCDPISEHNRLYWYRQTLGQGPEFLTYFQNEAQLEKSRLLSDRFSAERPKGSFSTLEIQRTEQGDSAMYLCASSLGWPGSVTDTQYFGPGTRLTVL.

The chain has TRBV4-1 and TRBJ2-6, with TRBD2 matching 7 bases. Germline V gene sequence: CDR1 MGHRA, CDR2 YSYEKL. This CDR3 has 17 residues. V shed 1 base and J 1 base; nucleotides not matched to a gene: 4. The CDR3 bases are TGCGCCAGCAGCCAAGGCTTGGGGGGGTCTGGGGCCAACGTCCTGACTTTC. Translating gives CASSQGLGGSGANVLTF.

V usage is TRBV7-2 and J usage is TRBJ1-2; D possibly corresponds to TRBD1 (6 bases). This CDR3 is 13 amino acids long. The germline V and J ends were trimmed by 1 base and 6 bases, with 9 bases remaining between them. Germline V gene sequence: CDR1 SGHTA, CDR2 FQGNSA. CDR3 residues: CASSLEGGNGYTF. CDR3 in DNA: TGTGCCAGCAGCTTAGAGGGGGGGAATGGCTACACCTTC.

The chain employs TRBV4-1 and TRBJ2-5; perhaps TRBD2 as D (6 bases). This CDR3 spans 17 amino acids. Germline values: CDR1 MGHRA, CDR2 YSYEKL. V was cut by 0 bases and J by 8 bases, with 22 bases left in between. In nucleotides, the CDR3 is TGCGCCAGCAGCCAAGAGATGTTGCGGGGCGACCAGAAAACCCAGTACTTC. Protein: CASSQEMLRGDQKTQYF.

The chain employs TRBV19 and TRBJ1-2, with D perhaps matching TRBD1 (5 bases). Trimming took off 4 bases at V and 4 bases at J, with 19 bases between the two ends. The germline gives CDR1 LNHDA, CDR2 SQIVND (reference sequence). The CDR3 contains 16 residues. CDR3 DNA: TGTGCCAGTAGTAGCGGGGGATACCCGGGTACCTATGGCTACACCTTC. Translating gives CASSSGGYPGTYGYTF.

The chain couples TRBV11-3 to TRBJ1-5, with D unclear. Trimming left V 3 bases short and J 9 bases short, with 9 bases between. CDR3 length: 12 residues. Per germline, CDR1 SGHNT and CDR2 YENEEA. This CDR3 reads CASSFLAGPQHF. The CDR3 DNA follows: TGTGCCAGCAGCTTCCTGGCTGGGCCCCAGCATTTT. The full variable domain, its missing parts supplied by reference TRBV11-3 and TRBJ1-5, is EAGVVQSPRYKIIEKKQPVAFWCNPISGHNTLYWYLQNLGQGPELLIRYENEEAVDDSQLPKDRFSAERLKGVDSTLKIQPAELGDSAVYLCASSFLAGPQHFGDGTRLSIL.

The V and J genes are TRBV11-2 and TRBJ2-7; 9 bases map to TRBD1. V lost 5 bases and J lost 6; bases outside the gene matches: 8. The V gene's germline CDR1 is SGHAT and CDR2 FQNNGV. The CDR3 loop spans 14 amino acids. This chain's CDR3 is CASSMGTGYGEQYV. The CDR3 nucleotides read TGTGCCAGCAGCATGGGGACAGGGTACGGCGAGCAGTACGTC.

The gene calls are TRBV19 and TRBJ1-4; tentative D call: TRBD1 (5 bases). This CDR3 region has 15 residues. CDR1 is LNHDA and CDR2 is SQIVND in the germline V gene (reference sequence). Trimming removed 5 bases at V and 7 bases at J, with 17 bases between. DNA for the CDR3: TGTGCCAGTAGTTCTCGGCAGGGAATAGGTGAAAAACTGTTTTTT. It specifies CASSSRQGIGEKLFF.

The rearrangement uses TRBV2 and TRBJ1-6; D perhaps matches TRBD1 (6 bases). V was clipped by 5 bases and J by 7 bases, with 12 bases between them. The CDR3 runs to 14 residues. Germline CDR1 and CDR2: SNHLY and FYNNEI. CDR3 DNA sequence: TGTGCCAGCAGTTTGTGGACAGTAAATTCACCCCTCCACTTT. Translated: CASSLWTVNSPLHF.

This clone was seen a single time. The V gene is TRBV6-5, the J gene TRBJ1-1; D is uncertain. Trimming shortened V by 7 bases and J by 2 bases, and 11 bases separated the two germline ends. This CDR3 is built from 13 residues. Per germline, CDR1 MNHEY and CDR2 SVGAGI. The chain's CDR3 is CASNGRANTEAFF. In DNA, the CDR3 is TGTGCCAGCAATGGGAGAGCTAACACTGAAGCTTTCTTT.

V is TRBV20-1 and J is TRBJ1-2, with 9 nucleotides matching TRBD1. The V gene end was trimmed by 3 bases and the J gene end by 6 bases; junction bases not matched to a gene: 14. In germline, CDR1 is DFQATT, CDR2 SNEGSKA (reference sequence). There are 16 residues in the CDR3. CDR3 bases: TGCAGTGCTAGTTCTTACCAGGTGGACAGGGGCCATGGCTACACCTTC. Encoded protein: CSASSYQVDRGHGYTF.

The CDR3 nucleotides are TGTGCCATCAGTGAGCCCAAACCAGGGGGTGGCTACACCTTC. It specifies CAISEPKPGGGYTF. The V gene is TRBV10-3, the J gene TRBJ1-2; 7 nucleotides align to TRBD1. The CDR3 sequence is 14 residues long. V trimming: 2 bases; J trimming: 7 bases; junction bases outside the gene matches: 7. Germline values: CDR1 ENHRY, CDR2 SYGVKD.

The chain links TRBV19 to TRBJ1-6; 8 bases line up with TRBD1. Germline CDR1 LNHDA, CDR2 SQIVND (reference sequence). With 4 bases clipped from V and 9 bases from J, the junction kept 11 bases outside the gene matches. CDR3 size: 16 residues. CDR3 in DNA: TGTGCCAGTAGTAGGACTCCGGGACAGGCTATTTCACCCCTCCACTTT. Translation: CASSRTPGQAISPLHF.

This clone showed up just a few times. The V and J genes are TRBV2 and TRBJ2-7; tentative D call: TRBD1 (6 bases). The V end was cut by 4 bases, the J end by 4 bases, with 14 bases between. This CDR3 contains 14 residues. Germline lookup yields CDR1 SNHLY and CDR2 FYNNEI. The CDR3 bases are TGTGCCAGCAGTGTGGGCCGGGACATGTACGAGCAGTACGTC. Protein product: CASSVGRDMYEQYV.

CDR3 in amino acids: CASSEAPTGLEKLFF. CDR3 nucleotide sequence: TGTGCCAGCAGCGAGGCTCCCACAGGGTTAGAAAAACTGTTTTTT. The chain carries TRBV9 and TRBJ1-4; D may be TRBD1 (6 bases). The V end lost 3 bases, the J end lost 8 bases, and 17 bases lay between the germline ends. Looked up from germline, CDR1 is SGDLS and CDR2 is YYNGEE. The CDR3 has 15 residues.

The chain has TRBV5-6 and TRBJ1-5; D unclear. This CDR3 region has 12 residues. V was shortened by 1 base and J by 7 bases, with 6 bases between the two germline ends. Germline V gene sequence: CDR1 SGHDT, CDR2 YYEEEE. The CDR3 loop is CASSLRGQPQHF. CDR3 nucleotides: TGTGCCAGCAGCTTGCGGGGACAGCCCCAGCATTTT.

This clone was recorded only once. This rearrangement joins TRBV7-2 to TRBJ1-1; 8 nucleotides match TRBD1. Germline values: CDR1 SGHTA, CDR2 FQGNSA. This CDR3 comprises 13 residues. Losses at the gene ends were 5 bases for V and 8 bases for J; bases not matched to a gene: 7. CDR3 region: CASSPGQGNEAFF. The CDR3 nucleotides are TGTGCCAGCAGCCCCGGACAGGGAAACGAAGCTTTCTTT. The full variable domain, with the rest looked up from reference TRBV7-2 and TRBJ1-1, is GAGVSQSPSNKVTEKGKDVELRCDPISGHTALYWYRQSLGQGLEFLIYFQGNSAPDKSGLPSDRFSAERTGGSVSTLTIQRTQQEDSAVYLCASSPGQGNEAFFGQGTRLTVV.

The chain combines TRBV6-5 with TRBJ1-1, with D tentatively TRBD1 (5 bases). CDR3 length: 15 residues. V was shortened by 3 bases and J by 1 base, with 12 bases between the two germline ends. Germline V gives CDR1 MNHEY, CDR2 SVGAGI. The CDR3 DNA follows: TGTGCCAGCAGTTATTACGCGCAGGGGAACACTGAAGCTTTCTTT. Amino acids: CASSYYAQGNTEAFF.

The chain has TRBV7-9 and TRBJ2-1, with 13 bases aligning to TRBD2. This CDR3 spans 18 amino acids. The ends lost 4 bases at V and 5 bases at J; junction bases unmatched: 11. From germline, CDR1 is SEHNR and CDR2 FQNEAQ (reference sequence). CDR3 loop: CASSSPVGLAGVDNEQFF. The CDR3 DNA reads TGTGCCAGCAGCTCCCCCGTTGGACTAGCGGGGGTAGACAATGAGCAGTTCTTC.

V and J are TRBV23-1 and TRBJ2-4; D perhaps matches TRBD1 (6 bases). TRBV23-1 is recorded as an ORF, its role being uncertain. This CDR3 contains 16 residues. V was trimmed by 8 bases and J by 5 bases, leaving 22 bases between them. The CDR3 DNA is TGCGCCAGCCAATTTCCTAGGGCAGAGGGGGAAAACATTCAGTACTTC. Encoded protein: CASQFPRAEGENIQYF.

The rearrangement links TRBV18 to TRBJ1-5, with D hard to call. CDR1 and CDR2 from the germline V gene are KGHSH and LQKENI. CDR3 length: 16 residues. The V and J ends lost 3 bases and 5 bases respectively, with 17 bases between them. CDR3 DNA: TGTGCCAGCTCACCCCCCACTTCCGAGGGCTATCAGCCCCAGCATTTT. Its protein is CASSPPTSEGYQPQHF.